Reported below is one TCR beta chain. The antigen remains undetermined. These data originate in a study of T-cell reconstitution after alpha-beta-depleted transplantation in children. As it was prepared, the TCRbeta library received unique molecular identifiers. TCRdb redid the calling of the PCR reads with MiXCR, one entry per CDR3 protein. This table holds about 870,000 distinct CDR3 sequences, roughly 15% found once. Study conclusions and caveats: About two months after transplant, alpha-beta T cells reportedly came from several hundred expanded graft clones.

The CDR3 is made up of 15 amino acids. V was trimmed by 8 bases and J by 0 bases, leaving 16 bases between them. This receptor was obtained from a male patient between 10 and 17 years old who had a stem cell transplant for acute lymphoblastic leukemia, so the T cells may come from the graft donor. The chain has TRBV12-3 or TRBV12-4 and TRBJ1-1, with TRBD1 as a possible D gene (6 bases). This sample comprised PBMCs, mostly from graft donor cells, obtained 360 days after TCRalphabeta/CD19-depleted stem cell transplant. CDR3 sequence (DNA): TGTGCCAGCTGTTCCCCGACAGGACTGAACACTGAAGCTTTCTTT. As protein: CASCSPTGLNTEAFF.